These T cell receptor beta chains were read from a single sample in a study of regulatory T cells in long-lasting Graves disease. Each CDR3 protein gets one entry after TCRdb re-called the multiplex PCR reads with MiXCR. The data contain 350,000 to 450,000 distinct CDR3 sequences, around 21% of them singletons. This material consisted of peripheral blood mononuclear cells (PBMCs), taken when the disease was refractory, from a patient treated with antithyroid drugs. The origin of the receptors is a female donor with Graves disease. CDR3s include the opening cysteine and the closing phenylalanine or tryptophan. Each record gives: J gene, D gene, clone size, V gene, CDR3 DNA, CDR3 protein. D genes are given only for firm matches. Size values are once, few and many counts, or a class for expanded clones, and some rows have none.

j_call: TRBJ1-1; d_call: .; clone_size: many; v_call: TRBV28; cdr3_nt: TGTGCCAGCCACGGGGGGTTTGACACTGAAGCTTTCTTT; cdr3_aa: CASHGGFDTEAFF
j_call: TRBJ1-3; d_call: .; clone_size: many; v_call: TRBV6-5; cdr3_nt: TGTGCCAGCAGTTACTCACGGCCGACCTCTGGAAACACCATATATTTT; cdr3_aa: CASSYSRPTSGNTIYF
j_call: TRBJ1-6; d_call: .; clone_size: many; v_call: TRBV11-2; cdr3_nt: TGTGCCAGCAGCCTCCTGATAAGGACTAAAGGAAATTCACCCCTCCACTTT; cdr3_aa: CASSLLIRTKGNSPLHF
j_call: TRBJ2-2; d_call: .; clone_size: .; v_call: TRBV24-1; cdr3_nt: TGTGCCACCAGTGAACCCTCCTCAGGGACGAACACCGGGGAGCTGTTTTTT; cdr3_aa: CATSEPSSGTNTGELFF
j_call: TRBJ2-7; d_call: .; clone_size: many; v_call: TRBV28; cdr3_nt: TGTGCCAGCACCTTCGGAGGGAGCTCCTACGAGCAGTACTTC; cdr3_aa: CASTFGGSSYEQYF
j_call: TRBJ1-5; d_call: .; clone_size: many; v_call: TRBV28; cdr3_nt: TGTGCCAGCCAGGACAATCAGCCCCAGCATTTT; cdr3_aa: CASQDNQPQHF
j_call: TRBJ2-1; d_call: .; clone_size: few; v_call: TRBV30; cdr3_nt: TGTGCCTGGAGTGTACGGGGTCCCAGGCGCCCCACGGCGGAAAATGAGCAGTTCTTC; cdr3_aa: CAWSVRGPRRPTAENEQFF
j_call: TRBJ1-5; d_call: .; clone_size: .; v_call: TRBV10-3; cdr3_nt: TGTGCCATCAGTGAGGTTGAAAATCAGCCCCAGCATTTT; cdr3_aa: CAISEVENQPQHF
j_call: TRBJ2-3; d_call: TRBD2; clone_size: .; v_call: TRBV2; cdr3_nt: TGTGCCAGCAGTCCACGGACTAGCGGGACAGATACGCAGTATTTT; cdr3_aa: CASSPRTSGTDTQYF
j_call: TRBJ2-5; d_call: .; clone_size: many; v_call: TRBV7-2; cdr3_nt: TGTGCCAGCAGCTCCCTAGGCCAAGAGACCCAGTACTTC; cdr3_aa: CASSSLGQETQYF
j_call: TRBJ2-5; d_call: TRBD1; clone_size: many; v_call: TRBV28; cdr3_nt: TGTGCCAGCAGTAGGGGACAGGGCATCGGAGAGACCCAGTACTTC; cdr3_aa: CASSRGQGIGETQYF
j_call: TRBJ1-2; d_call: TRBD1; clone_size: .; v_call: TRBV19; cdr3_nt: TGTGCCAGTAGCGGACAGGGTACTACTAACTATGGCGGCTACACCTTC; cdr3_aa: CASSGQGTTNYGGYTF
j_call: TRBJ1-2; d_call: .; clone_size: many; v_call: TRBV28; cdr3_nt: TGTGCCAGCAGTTTGAGGAGATTGAGGCTCTATGGCTACACCTTC; cdr3_aa: CASSLRRLRLYGYTF
j_call: TRBJ1-2; d_call: .; clone_size: few; v_call: TRBV15; cdr3_nt: TGTGCCACCCAAGGCGGGGAGGACTATGGCTACACCTTC; cdr3_aa: CATQGGEDYGYTF
j_call: TRBJ1-1; d_call: .; clone_size: .; v_call: TRBV18; cdr3_nt: TGTGCCAGCTCACCCCGTCGGGGGCAGGCCACGGTGGGCACTGAAGCTTTCTTT; cdr3_aa: CASSPRRGQATVGTEAFF
j_call: TRBJ2-7; d_call: .; clone_size: many; v_call: TRBV27; cdr3_nt: TGTGCCAGCAGTTTTGTTATGGGCTCCTACGAGCAGTACTTC; cdr3_aa: CASSFVMGSYEQYF
j_call: TRBJ1-2; d_call: TRBD1; clone_size: .; v_call: TRBV7-9; cdr3_nt: TGTGCCAGCAGCTTCGGAGGGGCACAGGGGGCACCCTATGGCTACACCTTC; cdr3_aa: CASSFGGAQGAPYGYTF
j_call: TRBJ2-7; d_call: TRBD1; clone_size: .; v_call: TRBV27; cdr3_nt: TGTGCCAGCAGATCCTTAACCGGGACAGGAGACTCCTACGAGCAGTACTTC; cdr3_aa: CASRSLTGTGDSYEQYF
j_call: TRBJ1-1; d_call: TRBD1; clone_size: few; v_call: TRBV10-3; cdr3_nt: TGTGCCATCAGTGAGTCCCAGGGGGCCGACACTGAAGCTTTCTTT; cdr3_aa: CAISESQGADTEAFF
j_call: TRBJ1-2; d_call: .; clone_size: many; v_call: TRBV7-9; cdr3_nt: TGTGCCAGCAGTCCAGCGGGGGGCAACTATGGCTACACCTTC; cdr3_aa: CASSPAGGNYGYTF
j_call: TRBJ2-2; d_call: TRBD2; clone_size: .; v_call: TRBV28; cdr3_nt: TGTGCCAGCAGTTTTATGGGGGGGGTGGCGGACGAGACCGGGGAGCTGTTTTTT; cdr3_aa: CASSFMGGVADETGELFF
j_call: TRBJ2-7; d_call: TRBD1; clone_size: many; v_call: TRBV7-8; cdr3_nt: TGTGCCAGCAGCTTCACCGGGACAGGGGGCTCCGAGCAGTACTTC; cdr3_aa: CASSFTGTGGSEQYF
j_call: TRBJ1-5; d_call: .; clone_size: few; v_call: TRBV24-1; cdr3_nt: TGTGCCACCAGTGATTCCAAAGCAGGCTATAGCAATCAGCCCCAGCATTTT; cdr3_aa: CATSDSKAGYSNQPQHF
j_call: TRBJ1-2; d_call: .; clone_size: many; v_call: TRBV18; cdr3_nt: TGTGCCAGCTCACCACTTCTGGGCGGTGGCTACACCTTC; cdr3_aa: CASSPLLGGGYTF
j_call: TRBJ1-6; d_call: .; clone_size: .; v_call: TRBV7-8; cdr3_nt: TGTGCCAGCAGCTTAGTAGCCCGGGGCGGATCACCCCTCCACTTT; cdr3_aa: CASSLVARGGSPLHF
j_call: TRBJ1-5; d_call: .; clone_size: many; v_call: TRBV2; cdr3_nt: TGTGCCAGCAGTCTCAGGGTCGGACAGCCCCAGCATTTT; cdr3_aa: CASSLRVGQPQHF
j_call: TRBJ1-5; d_call: TRBD1; clone_size: .; v_call: TRBV19; cdr3_nt: TGTGCCACCTCGACAGGGGGCGTAGGTCAGCCCCAGCATTTT; cdr3_aa: CATSTGGVGQPQHF
j_call: TRBJ2-5; d_call: .; clone_size: few; v_call: TRBV20-1; cdr3_nt: TGCAGTGCTAGAGAGCGGCCGAGTGACTGGGGGACCCAGTACTTC; cdr3_aa: CSARERPSDWGTQYF
j_call: TRBJ2-7; d_call: TRBD2; clone_size: many; v_call: TRBV28; cdr3_nt: TGTGCCAGCAGTTGGACTAGCGGATACTACGAGCAGTACTTC; cdr3_aa: CASSWTSGYYEQYF
j_call: TRBJ2-7; d_call: TRBD2; clone_size: many; v_call: TRBV2; cdr3_nt: TGTGCCAGCAGTGAGGCTAGCGGGACCTACGAGCAGTACTTC; cdr3_aa: CASSEASGTYEQYF
j_call: TRBJ1-2; d_call: .; clone_size: many; v_call: TRBV12-3/TRBV12-4; cdr3_nt: TGTGCCAGCAGGGGGGCTGAAGGCTACACCTTC; cdr3_aa: CASRGAEGYTF
j_call: TRBJ2-2; d_call: .; clone_size: .; v_call: TRBV27; cdr3_nt: TGTGCCAGCATGGGGGGATGGTCCGGGGAGCTGTTTTTT; cdr3_aa: CASMGGWSGELFF
j_call: TRBJ1-4; d_call: .; clone_size: .; v_call: TRBV5-1; cdr3_nt: TGCGCCAGCAGCTTGGACGTGTGGGACGGCTTTAATGAAAAACTGTTTTTT; cdr3_aa: CASSLDVWDGFNEKLFF
j_call: TRBJ1-1; d_call: TRBD1; clone_size: .; v_call: TRBV25-1; cdr3_nt: TGTGCCGTTCAACAGGGGTCCAACACTGAAGCTTTCTTT; cdr3_aa: CAVQQGSNTEAFF
j_call: TRBJ2-7; d_call: .; clone_size: many; v_call: TRBV12-3/TRBV12-4; cdr3_nt: TGTGCCAGCACTCACTCGGGCAGGTCCTACCACGAGCAGTACTTC; cdr3_aa: CASTHSGRSYHEQYF
j_call: TRBJ1-2; d_call: .; clone_size: many; v_call: TRBV27; cdr3_nt: TGTGCCAGCAGTCCGTTAGGGGTCTATGGCTACACCTTC; cdr3_aa: CASSPLGVYGYTF
j_call: TRBJ1-2; d_call: TRBD1; clone_size: many; v_call: TRBV30; cdr3_nt: TGTGCCCAGGGGGGGTTCGTCTATGGCTACACCTTC; cdr3_aa: CAQGGFVYGYTF
j_call: TRBJ1-1; d_call: .; clone_size: many; v_call: TRBV19; cdr3_nt: TGTGCCAGCAAATCGGTGAACACTGAAGCTTTCTTT; cdr3_aa: CASKSVNTEAFF
j_call: TRBJ2-1; d_call: .; clone_size: .; v_call: TRBV12-3/TRBV12-4; cdr3_nt: TGTGCCAGCAGTTTAGGGGAGGGGGCTAAATACAATGAGCAGTTCTTC; cdr3_aa: CASSLGEGAKYNEQFF
j_call: TRBJ2-7; d_call: TRBD2; clone_size: many; v_call: TRBV27; cdr3_nt: TGTGCCAGCAGTCCCTCCTCGGGACTAGCTATTTCCTACGAGCAGTACTTC; cdr3_aa: CASSPSSGLAISYEQYF
j_call: TRBJ2-5; d_call: .; clone_size: many; v_call: TRBV2; cdr3_nt: TGTGCCAGCAGTGTAGAAGGGAGGGAGACCCAGTACTTC; cdr3_aa: CASSVEGRETQYF
j_call: TRBJ2-4; d_call: TRBD1; clone_size: once; v_call: TRBV19; cdr3_nt: TGTGCCAGTAGTATTTTACAGGGGGCGGGTTTGGGGGCCAAAAACATTCAGTACTTC; cdr3_aa: CASSILQGAGLGAKNIQYF
j_call: TRBJ1-1; d_call: .; clone_size: few; v_call: TRBV29-1; cdr3_nt: TGCAGCGGGGTCCAGAACACTGAAGCTTTCTTT; cdr3_aa: CSGVQNTEAFF
j_call: TRBJ2-7; d_call: TRBD1; clone_size: .; v_call: TRBV3-1; cdr3_nt: TGTGCCAGCAGCCGCGCCGGGACAGGGGGCAGCGAGCAGTACTTC; cdr3_aa: CASSRAGTGGSEQYF
j_call: TRBJ1-4; d_call: .; clone_size: many; v_call: TRBV28; cdr3_nt: TGTGCCAGCAGTTTGAAGGGTGGAAATGAAAAACTGTTTTTT; cdr3_aa: CASSLKGGNEKLFF
j_call: TRBJ1-1; d_call: .; clone_size: few; v_call: TRBV19; cdr3_nt: TGTGCCAGTAGTCTCGGCCCCGGGTTGGCCACTGAAGCTTTCTTT; cdr3_aa: CASSLGPGLATEAFF
j_call: TRBJ2-5; d_call: .; clone_size: many; v_call: TRBV12-3/TRBV12-4; cdr3_nt: TGTGCCAGCAGATTCTCCTCTCAATCCCCAGAGACCCAGTACTTC; cdr3_aa: CASRFSSQSPETQYF
j_call: TRBJ2-1; d_call: TRBD1; clone_size: few; v_call: TRBV27; cdr3_nt: TGTGCCAGCGCTAGGGGGCCCTACAATGAGCAGTTCTTC; cdr3_aa: CASARGPYNEQFF
j_call: TRBJ2-7; d_call: TRBD2; clone_size: .; v_call: TRBV20-1; cdr3_nt: TGCAGTGCCCCGAGACTAGCGGGTGCTTATAACTCCTACGAGCAGTACTTC; cdr3_aa: CSAPRLAGAYNSYEQYF
j_call: TRBJ1-2; d_call: .; clone_size: .; v_call: TRBV12-3/TRBV12-4; cdr3_nt: TGTGCCGGCAGTTTGAGCTATGGCTACACCTTC; cdr3_aa: CAGSLSYGYTF
j_call: TRBJ2-2; d_call: .; clone_size: few; v_call: TRBV5-1; cdr3_nt: TGCGCCAGCAGCTCTGGTGGGGGGGAGCTGTTTTTT; cdr3_aa: CASSSGGGELFF